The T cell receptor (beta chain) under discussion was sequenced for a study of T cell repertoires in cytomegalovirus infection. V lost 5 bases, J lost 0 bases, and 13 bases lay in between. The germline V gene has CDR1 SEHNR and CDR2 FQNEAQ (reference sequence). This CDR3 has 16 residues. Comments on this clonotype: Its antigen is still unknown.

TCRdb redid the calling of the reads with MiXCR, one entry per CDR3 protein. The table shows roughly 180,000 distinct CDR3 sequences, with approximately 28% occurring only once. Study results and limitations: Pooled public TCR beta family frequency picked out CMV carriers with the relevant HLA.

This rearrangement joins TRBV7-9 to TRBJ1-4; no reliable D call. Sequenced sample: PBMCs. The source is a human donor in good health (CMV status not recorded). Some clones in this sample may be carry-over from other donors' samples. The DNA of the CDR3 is TGTGCCAGCAGCGAGCTGGACGGATCAACTAATGAAAAACTGTTTTTT. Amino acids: CASSELDGSTNEKLFF.